This TCR beta chain was recovered during a study of T cell changes during pregnancy in multiple sclerosis. V trimming: 5 bases; J trimming: 8 bases; junction bases outside the gene matches: 7. The CDR3 covers 15 residues. From germline, CDR1 is MNHEY and CDR2 SMNVEV (reference sequence). Sequencing used immunoSEQ multiplex PCR; TCRdb keeps in-frame clones, though not all of them. Here the sample spans roughly 41,000 clones, approximately 94% being singletons. V gene TRBV27 combines with J gene TRBJ2-1; TRBD2 agrees at 12 bases. This TCR was sampled from a female donor with multiple sclerosis, enrolled in a pregnancy study. Sequenced here: peripheral blood, sampled in the third trimester of pregnancy. Here the CDR3 DNA reads TGTGCCAGCAGTCCCTTACTAGCGGGAGGCCATGAGCAGTTCTTC. It yields the protein CASSPLLAGGHEQFF.